This TCR beta chain was obtained from a study of cytomegalovirus exposure and HLA in healthy donors. The study ran its PCR with 60 Vbeta and 13 Jbeta primers. Clones were sequenced by immunoSEQ multiplex PCR, and TCRdb holds only the in-frame ones, with some missing. The sample lists under 130,000 clones; over 75% were seen once. This CDR3 is built from 16 residues. V lost 2 bases, J lost 4 bases, and 8 bases stayed unmatched. CDR1 is MNHNS, CDR2 SASEGT, per germline. Those who donated were healthy bone marrow donors. The sequence was obtained from a man in his thirties or forties in good health and CMV-seropositive. Sample: PBMCs. The chain joins TRBV6-1 to TRBJ2-1, with TRBD2 identical over 7 bases. The chain's CDR3 is CASSEKGGGTYNEQFF. The CDR3 coding sequence is TGTGCCAGCAGTGAAAAGGGCGGGGGAACTTACAATGAGCAGTTCTTC.